This entry lists 16 T cell receptor beta chains sequenced from one sample in a study of regulatory T cells in long-lasting Graves disease (dated by TCRdb to the early 2020s). The time point tag for this specimen amounts to: newly diagnosed GD, antithyroid drugs for less than 3 months. For both TCR sequencing and RNA sequencing, RNA was extracted from PBMCs using TRIzol. Receptors were amplified or captured by multiplex PCR. The instrument was an Illumina HiSeq 4000. To build TCR beta libraries, CDR3 regions were amplified by Arm-PCR using iRepertoire HTBI primers. TCRdb took the public reads, trimmed them with fastp at Q25, ran MiXCR for clone calling and kept in-frame beta chains. Rows merge per CDR3 protein into single entries with the most common DNA and genes. This sample lists a few hundred thousand distinct CDR3 sequences; approximately 16% were detected once. The top ten clonotypes cover approximately 7.8% of the sample.

This sample also appeared in a second study, on T cells in Graves' hyperthyroidism and ophthalmopathy.

The sequences come from peripheral blood mononuclear cells (PBMCs), collected at new diagnosis, from a patient treated with antithyroid drugs. The receptor source for this set is a woman aged 40-49 years with Graves disease. Donor details come from another sample of the same person, matched by shared clones.

This clonotype has a count of ten or more. The CDR3 here is CASSPLAGARLDEQFF. In DNA, the CDR3 is TGTGCCAGCAGCCCGTTAGCGGGAGCGAGGTTGGATGAGCAGTTCTTC. The chain is built from TRBV11-3 and TRBJ2-1; 9 bases line up with TRBD2. There are 16 residues in the CDR3. Germline CDR1 and CDR2: SGHNT and YENEEA. V trimming: 5 bases; J trimming: 8 bases; junction bases outside the gene matches: 13.

The rearrangement joins TRBV7-9 to TRBJ2-7; D not certain. Germline CDR1 SEHNR, CDR2 FQNEAQ (reference sequence). The V end lost 0 bases, the J end lost 3 bases, and 12 bases lay between the germline ends. This CDR3 is built from 15 residues. In nucleotides, the CDR3 is TGTGCCAGCAGCTTAGCGGAAGGCGCTCTCTACGAGCAGTACTTC. Translation gives CASSLAEGALYEQYF.

This clonotype was observed many times. The V call is TRBV3-1, the J call TRBJ2-1; 9 positions match TRBD1. CDR3 length: 16 amino acids. From germline, CDR1 is LGHDT and CDR2 YNNKEL (reference sequence). With V trimmed by 4 bases and J by 4 bases, 8 bases remained unmatched. CDR3 residues: CASSPFAGTGYNEQFF. CDR3 in DNA: TGTGCCAGCAGCCCATTCGCCGGGACAGGGTACAATGAGCAGTTCTTC.

The chain employs TRBV7-9 and TRBJ2-7, with D perhaps TRBD1 (8 bases). CDR1 and CDR2 from the germline V gene are SEHNR and FQNEAQ (reference sequence). Trimming left V 4 bases short and J 6 bases short, with 16 bases between. The CDR3 runs to 14 residues. This CDR3 is CASSWGGQAGEQYF. In DNA, the CDR3 is TGTGCCAGCAGCTGGGGGGGACAGGCGGGCGAGCAGTACTTC.

This clonotype has at least ten counts. The V call is TRBV7-2, the J call TRBJ2-5; 14 bases align to TRBD2. Per the germline V gene, CDR1 is SGHTA and CDR2 is FQGNSA. This CDR3 has 16 residues. Trimming cost V 4 bases and J 5 bases; bases outside gene matches: 6. The CDR3 nucleotides are TGTGCCAGCAGCTCCTGGACTAGCGGGAGGAGGGAGACCCAGTACTTC. Translating gives CASSSWTSGRRETQYF.

The chain joins TRBV3-1 to TRBJ2-4, with D unresolved. Trimming removed 2 bases at V and 0 bases at J, with 14 bases between. Germline V gene sequence: CDR1 LGHDT, CDR2 YNNKEL (reference sequence). This CDR3 spans 17 amino acids. As DNA, the CDR3 is TGTGCCAGCAGCCAATTATCAGGAGTTCTAGCCAAAAACATTCAGTACTTC. It is translated as CASSQLSGVLAKNIQYF.

This clonotype was seen repeatedly, ten times or more. The chain carries TRBV28 and TRBJ1-4, with a possible D match to TRBD1 (6 bases). The CDR3 length is 16 residues. The germline CDR1 and CDR2 sequences are MDHEN and SYDVKM. The V end was cut by 5 bases, the J end by 0 bases, with 13 bases between. The DNA of the CDR3 is TGTGCCAGCAGTACCCCGGGGGGCGCAACTAATGAAAAACTGTTTTTT. It specifies CASSTPGGATNEKLFF.

Remarks on this clonotype: This may stem from a read error, because a much larger clone lies one nucleotide away. The chain couples TRBV2 to TRBJ2-1, with no clear D. The CDR3 is made up of 13 amino acids. Looked up from germline, CDR1 is SNHLY and CDR2 is FYNNEI. The germline V and J ends were trimmed by 6 bases and 12 bases, with 18 bases remaining between them. CDR3 in amino acids: CASRGTFWGGQFF. CDR3 sequence (DNA): TGTGCCAGCAGAGGCACGTTTTGGGGTGGGCAGTTCTTC.

The chain is built from TRBV5-1 and TRBJ2-7; 8 nucleotides align to TRBD1. J was trimmed by 2 bases and V by 5 bases; bases with no gene match: 6. The CDR3 length is 14 residues. The V gene's germline CDR1 is SGHRS and CDR2 YFSETQ. The CDR3 sequence is CASRAGTGTYEQYF. DNA for the CDR3: TGCGCCAGCAGGGCCGGGACAGGAACCTACGAGCAGTACTTC. Full variable domain (remainder filled in from reference TRBV5-1 and TRBJ2-7): KAGVTQTPRYLIKTRGQQVTLSCSPISGHRSVSWYQQTPGQGLQFLFEYFSETQRNKGNFPGRFSGRQFSNSRSEMNVSTLELGDSALYLCASRAGTGTYEQYFGPGTRLTVT.

The V and J genes are TRBV7-2 and TRBJ1-2, with 7 bases aligning to TRBD1. Germline CDR1 and CDR2: SGHTA and FQGNSA. The trim removed 8 bases at V and 4 bases at J, leaving 13 bases unmatched. The CDR3 runs 15 residues. The CDR3 spells CASGSDRVDSYGYTF. CDR3 in DNA: TGTGCCAGCGGCTCCGACAGGGTCGACAGCTATGGCTACACCTTC.

As regards this clonotype: One base away lies a much larger clone, so this may be a sequencing read error. J is TRBJ2-1 and V is TRBV7-9; D is unclear. The CDR3 has 16 residues. Germline values: CDR1 SEHNR, CDR2 FQNEAQ (reference sequence). The CDR3 is CASSLGLGVANNVQFF. In DNA, the CDR3 is TGTGCCAGCAGCTTAGGCCTTGGAGTTGCAAACAATGTGCAGTTCTTC.

Note on this clonotype: Mismatch with germline at one junction end may stem from a read error. The genes are TRBV20-1 and TRBJ2-2, with TRBD1 matching 7 bases. Germline V CDR1 and CDR2: DFQATT, SNEGSKA (reference sequence). This CDR3 is built from 14 residues. CDR3 amino acids: CSASGTVNTGELLF. CDR3 sequence (DNA): TGCAGTGCTAGCGGGACAGTGAACACCGGGGAGCTGCTTTTT.

This clonotype was counted many times. The chain joins TRBV28 to TRBJ2-1; D is undetermined. Germline CDR1 and CDR2: MDHEN and SYDVKM. The CDR3 contains 17 residues. V was trimmed by 2 bases and J by 0 bases, leaving 14 bases between them. CDR3 amino acids: CASSLMAGRRSYNEQFF. The DNA for the CDR3 is TGTGCCAGCAGTTTAATGGCAGGCCGACGCTCCTACAATGAGCAGTTCTTC.

The rearrangement links TRBV24-1 to TRBJ2-3; D gene ambiguous. CDR1 KGHDR and CDR2 SFDVKD come from the germline V gene. V was clipped by 5 bases and J by 4 bases, with 9 bases between them. The CDR3 contains 13 residues. CDR3 in DNA: TGTGCCACCAGTGGCCAAACTTCAGATACGCAGTATTTT. Amino acids: CATSGQTSDTQYF.

There are many counts of this clonotype. The rearrangement joins TRBV28 to TRBJ2-7; 9 bases fit TRBD1. CDR1 and CDR2 from the germline V gene are MDHEN and SYDVKM. The CDR3 is 19 residues long. The J segment lost 1 base and the V segment lost 3 bases, leaving 16 bases of the junction unmatched. The CDR3 sequence: CASSLYIKTTGGLSYEQYF. DNA for the CDR3: TGTGCCAGCAGTTTGTATATCAAAACTACAGGGGGCTTATCCTACGAGCAGTACTTC.

Ten or more counts support this clonotype. The chain joins TRBV19 to TRBJ1-6, with D tentatively TRBD1 (5 bases). V lost 3 bases and J 7 bases, leaving 7 bases between the germline ends. CDR3 length equals 13 residues. In germline, CDR1 is LNHDA, CDR2 SQIVND (reference sequence). The CDR3 is CASSMTANSPLHF. For the CDR3, the DNA is TGTGCCAGTAGTATGACAGCCAATTCACCCCTCCACTTT.